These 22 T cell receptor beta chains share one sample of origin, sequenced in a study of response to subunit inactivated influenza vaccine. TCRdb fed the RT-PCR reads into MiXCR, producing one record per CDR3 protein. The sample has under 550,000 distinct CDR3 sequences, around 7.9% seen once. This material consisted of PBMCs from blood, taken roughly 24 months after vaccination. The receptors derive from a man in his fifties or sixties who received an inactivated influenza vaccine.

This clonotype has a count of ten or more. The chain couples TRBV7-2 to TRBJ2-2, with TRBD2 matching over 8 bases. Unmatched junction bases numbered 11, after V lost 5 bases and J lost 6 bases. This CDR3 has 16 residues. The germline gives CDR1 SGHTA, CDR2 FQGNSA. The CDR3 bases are TGTGCCAGCAGCATATATAGCGGGACAAGATCCGGGGAGCTGTTTTTT. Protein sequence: CASSIYSGTRSGELFF.

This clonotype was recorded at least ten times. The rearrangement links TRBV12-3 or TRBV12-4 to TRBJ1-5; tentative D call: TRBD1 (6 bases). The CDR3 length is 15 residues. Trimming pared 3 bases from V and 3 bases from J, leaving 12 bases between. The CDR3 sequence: CASSFGGGHNQPQHF. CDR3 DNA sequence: TGTGCCAGCAGTTTTGGCGGGGGGCACAATCAGCCCCAGCATTTT.

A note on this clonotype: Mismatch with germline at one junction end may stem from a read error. CDR3 residues: CASSLGPGQGSCF. Here the CDR3 DNA reads TGTGCCAGCAGCTTGGGTCCGGGACAGGGCTCGTGTTTT. The chain uses TRBV5-6 and TRBJ1-4, with TRBD1 identical over 9 bases. The CDR3 is made up of 13 amino acids. Germline values: CDR1 SGHDT, CDR2 YYEEEE.

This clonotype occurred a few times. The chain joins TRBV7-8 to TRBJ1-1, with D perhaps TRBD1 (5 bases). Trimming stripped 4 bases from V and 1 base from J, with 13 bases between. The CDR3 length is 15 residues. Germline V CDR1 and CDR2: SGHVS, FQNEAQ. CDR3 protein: CASSSQPTANTEAFF. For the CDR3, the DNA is TGTGCCAGCAGCTCACAACCGACAGCGAACACTGAAGCTTTCTTT. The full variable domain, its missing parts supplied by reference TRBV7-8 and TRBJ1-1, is GAGVSQSPRYKVAKRGQDVALRCDPISGHVSLFWYQQALGQGPEFLTYFQNEAQLDKSGLPSDRFFAERPEGSVSTLKIQRTQQEDSAVYLCASSSQPTANTEAFFGQGTRLTVV.

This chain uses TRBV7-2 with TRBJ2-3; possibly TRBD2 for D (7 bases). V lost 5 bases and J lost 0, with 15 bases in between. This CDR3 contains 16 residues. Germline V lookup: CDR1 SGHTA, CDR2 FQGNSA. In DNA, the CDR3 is TGTGCCAGCAGCCCCTGGGGGCGGGGGAGCACAGATACGCAGTATTTT. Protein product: CASSPWGRGSTDTQYF.

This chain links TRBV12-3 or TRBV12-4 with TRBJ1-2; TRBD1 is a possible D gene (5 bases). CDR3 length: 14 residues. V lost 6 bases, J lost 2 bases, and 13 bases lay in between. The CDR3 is CASSTWGSNYGYTF. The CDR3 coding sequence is TGTGCCAGCAGCACCTGGGGCTCCAACTATGGCTACACCTTC.

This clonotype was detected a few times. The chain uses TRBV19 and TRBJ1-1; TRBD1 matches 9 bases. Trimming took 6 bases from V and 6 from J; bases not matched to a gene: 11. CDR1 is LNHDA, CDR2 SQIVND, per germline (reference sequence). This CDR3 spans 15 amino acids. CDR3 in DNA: TGTGCCAGTAGAACACAGGGGGCGCATAGTTCTGAAGCTTTCTTT. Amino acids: CASRTQGAHSSEAFF.

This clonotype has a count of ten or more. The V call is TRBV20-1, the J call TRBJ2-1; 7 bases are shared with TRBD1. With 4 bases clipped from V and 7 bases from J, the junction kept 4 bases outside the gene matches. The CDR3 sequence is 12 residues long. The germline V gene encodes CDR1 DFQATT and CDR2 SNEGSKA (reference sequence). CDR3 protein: CSATTGENEQFF. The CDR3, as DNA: TGCAGTGCTACAACAGGGGAAAATGAGCAGTTCTTC.

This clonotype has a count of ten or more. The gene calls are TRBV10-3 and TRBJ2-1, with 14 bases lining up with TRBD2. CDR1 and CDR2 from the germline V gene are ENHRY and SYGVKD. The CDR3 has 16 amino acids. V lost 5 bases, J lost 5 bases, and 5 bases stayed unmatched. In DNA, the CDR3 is TGTGCCATCAGTAGACTAGCGGGAGGGAACGACAATGAGCAGTTCTTC. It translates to CAISRLAGGNDNEQFF.

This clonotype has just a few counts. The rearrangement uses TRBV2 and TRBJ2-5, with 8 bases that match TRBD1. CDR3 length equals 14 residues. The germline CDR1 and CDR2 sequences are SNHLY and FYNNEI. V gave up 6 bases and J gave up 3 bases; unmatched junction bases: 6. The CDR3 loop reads CASRDRAREETQYF. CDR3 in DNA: TGTGCCAGCAGGGACAGGGCGAGGGAAGAGACCCAGTACTTC.

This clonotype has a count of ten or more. Here the CDR3 reads CASRPKGQLNSPLHF. CDR3 DNA: TGTGCCAGCAGACCGAAGGGACAGCTTAATTCACCCCTCCACTTT. This sequence joins TRBV6-1 and TRBJ1-6; TRBD1 agrees at 7 bases. The CDR3 loop spans 15 amino acids. V lost 6 bases and J lost 6; bases outside the gene matches: 8. The V gene's germline CDR1 is MNHNS and CDR2 SASEGT.

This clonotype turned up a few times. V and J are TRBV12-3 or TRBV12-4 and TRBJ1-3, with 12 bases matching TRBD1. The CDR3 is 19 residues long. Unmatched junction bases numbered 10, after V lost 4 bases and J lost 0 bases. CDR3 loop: CASSSIRDRGPYSGNTIYF. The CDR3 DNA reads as TGTGCCAGCAGTTCAATTCGGGACAGGGGGCCTTACTCTGGAAACACCATATATTTT.

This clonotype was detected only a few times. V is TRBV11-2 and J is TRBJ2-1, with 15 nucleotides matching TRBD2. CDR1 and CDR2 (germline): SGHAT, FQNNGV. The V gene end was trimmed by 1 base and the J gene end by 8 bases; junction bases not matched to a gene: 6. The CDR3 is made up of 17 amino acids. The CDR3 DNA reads TGTGCCAGCAGCTTAGTCTTGGGACTAGCGGGAGGACATGAGCAGTTCTTC. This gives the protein CASSLVLGLAGGHEQFF.

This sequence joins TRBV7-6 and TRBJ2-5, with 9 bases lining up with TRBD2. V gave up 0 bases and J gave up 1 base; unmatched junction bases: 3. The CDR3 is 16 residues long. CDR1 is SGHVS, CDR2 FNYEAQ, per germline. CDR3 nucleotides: TGTGCCAGCAGCTTAGCAGCGGGGGGATCCCAAGAGACCCAGTACTTC. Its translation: CASSLAAGGSQETQYF.

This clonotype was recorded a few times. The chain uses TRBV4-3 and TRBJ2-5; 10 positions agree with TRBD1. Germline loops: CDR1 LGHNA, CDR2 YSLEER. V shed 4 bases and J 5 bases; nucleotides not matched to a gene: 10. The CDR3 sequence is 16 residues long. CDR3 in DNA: TGCGCCAGCAGCCCGGGGGGCGGACAGGGGGTGGAGACCCAGTACTTC. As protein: CASSPGGGQGVETQYF.

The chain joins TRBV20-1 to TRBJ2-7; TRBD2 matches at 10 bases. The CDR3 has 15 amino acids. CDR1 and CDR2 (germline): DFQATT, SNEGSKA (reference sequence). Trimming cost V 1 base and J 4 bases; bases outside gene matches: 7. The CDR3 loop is CSARGPSGSRYEQYF. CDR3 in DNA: TGCAGTGCTAGAGGTCCTAGCGGGAGTCGGTACGAGCAGTACTTC.

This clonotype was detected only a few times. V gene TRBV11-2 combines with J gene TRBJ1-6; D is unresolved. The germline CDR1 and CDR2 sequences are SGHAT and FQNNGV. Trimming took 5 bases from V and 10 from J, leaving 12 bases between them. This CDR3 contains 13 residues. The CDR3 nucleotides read TGTGCCAGCAGCCGCATTTCGGGATCACCCCTCCACTTT. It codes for CASSRISGSPLHF.

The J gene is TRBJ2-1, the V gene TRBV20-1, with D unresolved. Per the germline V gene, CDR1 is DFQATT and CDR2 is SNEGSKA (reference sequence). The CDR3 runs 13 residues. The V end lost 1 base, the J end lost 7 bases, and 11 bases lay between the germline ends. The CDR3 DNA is TGCAGTGCTAGAGCTGGGTCTAAGAATGAGCAGTTCTTC. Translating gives CSARAGSKNEQFF.

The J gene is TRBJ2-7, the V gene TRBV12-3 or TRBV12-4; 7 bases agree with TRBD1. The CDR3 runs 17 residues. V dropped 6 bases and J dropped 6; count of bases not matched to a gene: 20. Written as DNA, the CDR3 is TGTGCCAGCAGCGGAGGAATAGCCGGGACAGCTTTCCCCGAGCAGTACTTC. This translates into CASSGGIAGTAFPEQYF.

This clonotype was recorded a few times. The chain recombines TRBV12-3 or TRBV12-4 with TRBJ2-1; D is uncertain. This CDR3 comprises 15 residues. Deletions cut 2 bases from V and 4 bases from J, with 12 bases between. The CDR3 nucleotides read TGTGCCAGCAGTTTAAGGCAGGCGATGTACAATGAGCAGTTCTTC. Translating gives CASSLRQAMYNEQFF.

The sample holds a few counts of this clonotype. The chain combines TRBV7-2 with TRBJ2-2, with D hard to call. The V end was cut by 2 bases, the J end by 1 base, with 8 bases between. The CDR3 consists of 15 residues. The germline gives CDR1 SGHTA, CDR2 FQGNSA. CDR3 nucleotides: TGTGCCAGCAGCTTACTGCCAGAGAACACCGGGGAGCTGTTTTTT. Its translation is CASSLLPENTGELFF.

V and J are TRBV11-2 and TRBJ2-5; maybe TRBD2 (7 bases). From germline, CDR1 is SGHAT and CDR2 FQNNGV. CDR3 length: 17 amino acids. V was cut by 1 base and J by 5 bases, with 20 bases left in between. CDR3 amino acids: CASSLGGGHRLVETQYF. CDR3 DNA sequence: TGTGCCAGCAGCTTAGGGGGGGGGCACCGACTGGTTGAGACCCAGTACTTC.